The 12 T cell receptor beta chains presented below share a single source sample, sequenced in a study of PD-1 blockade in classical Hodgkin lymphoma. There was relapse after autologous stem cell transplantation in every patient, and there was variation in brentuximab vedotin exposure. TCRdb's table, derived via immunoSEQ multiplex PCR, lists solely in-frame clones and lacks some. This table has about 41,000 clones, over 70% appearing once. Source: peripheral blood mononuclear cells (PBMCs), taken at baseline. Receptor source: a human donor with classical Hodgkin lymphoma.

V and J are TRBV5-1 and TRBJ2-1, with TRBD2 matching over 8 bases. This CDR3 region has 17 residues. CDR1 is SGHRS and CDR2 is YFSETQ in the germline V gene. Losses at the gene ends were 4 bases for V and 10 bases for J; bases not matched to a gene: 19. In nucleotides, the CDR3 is TGCGCCAGCAGCCCGTTCCCTGTAGTTAGCGGGAATTACGAGCAGTTCTTC. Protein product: CASSPFPVVSGNYEQFF. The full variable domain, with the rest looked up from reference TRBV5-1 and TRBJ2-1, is KAGVTQTPRYLIKTRGQQVTLSCSPISGHRSVSWYQQTPGQGLQFLFEYFSETQRNKGNFPGRFSGRQFSNSRSEMNVSTLELGDSALYLCASSPFPVVSGNYEQFFGPGTRLTVL.

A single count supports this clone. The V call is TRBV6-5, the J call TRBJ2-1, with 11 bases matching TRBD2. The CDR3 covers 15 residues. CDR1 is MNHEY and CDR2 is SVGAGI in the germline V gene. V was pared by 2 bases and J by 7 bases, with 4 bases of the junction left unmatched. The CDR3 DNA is TGTGCCAGCAGTTACACTAGCGGGAGAACTAATGAGCAGTTCTTC. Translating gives CASSYTSGRTNEQFF.

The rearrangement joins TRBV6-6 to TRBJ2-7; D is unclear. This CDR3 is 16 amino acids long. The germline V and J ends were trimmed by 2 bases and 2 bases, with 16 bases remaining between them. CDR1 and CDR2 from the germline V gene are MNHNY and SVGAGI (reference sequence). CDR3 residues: CASSYDGQPTAYEQYF. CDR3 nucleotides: TGTGCCAGCAGTTACGACGGGCAACCTACAGCCTACGAGCAGTACTTC.

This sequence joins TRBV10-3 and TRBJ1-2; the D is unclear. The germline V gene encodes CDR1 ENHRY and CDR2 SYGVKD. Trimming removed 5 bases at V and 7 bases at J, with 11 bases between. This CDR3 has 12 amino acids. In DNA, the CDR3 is TGTGCCATCAGTCAAGACGGGCGTGGCTACACCTTC. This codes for CAISQDGRGYTF.

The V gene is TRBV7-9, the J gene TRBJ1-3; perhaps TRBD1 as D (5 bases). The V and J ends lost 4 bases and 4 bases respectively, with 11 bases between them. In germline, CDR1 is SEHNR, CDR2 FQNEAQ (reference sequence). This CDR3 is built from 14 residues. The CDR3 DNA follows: TGTGCCAGCAGCTCTCAGGGTGCGGGAAACACCATATATTTT. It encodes CASSSQGAGNTIYF.

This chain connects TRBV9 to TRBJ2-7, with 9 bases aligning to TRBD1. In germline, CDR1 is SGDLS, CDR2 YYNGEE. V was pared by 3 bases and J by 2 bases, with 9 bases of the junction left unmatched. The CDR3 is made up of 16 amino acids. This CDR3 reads CASSDSPGTGPYEQYF. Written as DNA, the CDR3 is TGTGCCAGCAGCGACAGCCCCGGGACAGGGCCCTACGAGCAGTACTTC.

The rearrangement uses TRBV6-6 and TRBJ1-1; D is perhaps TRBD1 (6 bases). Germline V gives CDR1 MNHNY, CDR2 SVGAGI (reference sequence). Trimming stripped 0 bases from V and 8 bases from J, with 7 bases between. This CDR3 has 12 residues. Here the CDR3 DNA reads TGTGCCAGCAGTTACTCTGACAGGGAAGCTTTCTTT. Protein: CASSYSDREAFF.

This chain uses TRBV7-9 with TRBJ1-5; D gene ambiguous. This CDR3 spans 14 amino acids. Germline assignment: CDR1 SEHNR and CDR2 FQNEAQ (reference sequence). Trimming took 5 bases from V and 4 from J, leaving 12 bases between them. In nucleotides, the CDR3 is TGTGCCAGCAGCACGGGATTAGGGAATCAGCCCCAGCATTTT. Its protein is CASSTGLGNQPQHF.

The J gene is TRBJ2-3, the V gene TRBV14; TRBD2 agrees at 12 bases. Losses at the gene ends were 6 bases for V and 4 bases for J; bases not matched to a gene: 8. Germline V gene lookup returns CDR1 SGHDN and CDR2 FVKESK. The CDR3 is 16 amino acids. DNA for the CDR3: TGTGCCAGCAGTCAGACTAGCGGGAGTCTTGCAGATACGCAGTATTTT. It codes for CASSQTSGSLADTQYF.

The CDR3 region has the DNA TGTGCCAGCAGTAAGAGGGGAGGGTCCGAGACCCAGTACTTC. As protein: CASSKRGGSETQYF. This sequence joins TRBV6-5 and TRBJ2-5, with 7 bases matching TRBD2. This CDR3 has 14 amino acids. V lost 5 bases to trimming and J lost 5 bases; unmatched junction nucleotides: 8. In germline, CDR1 is MNHEY, CDR2 SVGAGI.

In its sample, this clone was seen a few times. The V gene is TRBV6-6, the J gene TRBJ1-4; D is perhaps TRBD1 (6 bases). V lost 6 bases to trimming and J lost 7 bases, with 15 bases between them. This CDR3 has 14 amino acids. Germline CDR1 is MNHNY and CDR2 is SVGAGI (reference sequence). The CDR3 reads CASSVPGAGEKLFF. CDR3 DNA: TGTGCCAGCAGCGTCCCGGGGGCCGGTGAAAAACTGTTTTTT.

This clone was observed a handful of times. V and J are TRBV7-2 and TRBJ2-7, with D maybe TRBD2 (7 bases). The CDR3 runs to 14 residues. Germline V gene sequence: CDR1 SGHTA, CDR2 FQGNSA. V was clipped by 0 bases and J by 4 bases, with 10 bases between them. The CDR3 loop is CASSLAGGGYEQYF. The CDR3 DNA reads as TGTGCCAGCAGCTTAGCGGGAGGGGGGTACGAGCAGTACTTC.